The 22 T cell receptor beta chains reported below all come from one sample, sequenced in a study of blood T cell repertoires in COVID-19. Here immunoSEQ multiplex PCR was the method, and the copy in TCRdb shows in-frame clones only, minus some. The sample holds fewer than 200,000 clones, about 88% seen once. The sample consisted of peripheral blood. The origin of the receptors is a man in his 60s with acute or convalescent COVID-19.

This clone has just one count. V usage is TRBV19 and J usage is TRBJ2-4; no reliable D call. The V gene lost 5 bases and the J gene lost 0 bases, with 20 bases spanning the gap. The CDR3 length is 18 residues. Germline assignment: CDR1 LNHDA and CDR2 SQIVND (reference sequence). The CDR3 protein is CASSPQTAEFLAKNIQYF. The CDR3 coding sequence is TGTGCCAGTAGTCCCCAGACGGCGGAGTTTCTAGCCAAAAACATTCAGTACTTC.

The CDR3 spells CASSPLETGETQYF. The DNA for the CDR3 is TGTGCCAGCAGCCCCCTGGAGACAGGGGAGACCCAGTACTTC. V is TRBV3-1 (or the pseudogene TRBV3-2) and J is TRBJ2-5, with 7 bases fitting TRBD1. The ends lost 4 bases at V and 5 bases at J; junction bases unmatched: 7. There are 14 residues in the CDR3. CDR1 is LGHDT, CDR2 YNNKEL, per germline (reference sequence).

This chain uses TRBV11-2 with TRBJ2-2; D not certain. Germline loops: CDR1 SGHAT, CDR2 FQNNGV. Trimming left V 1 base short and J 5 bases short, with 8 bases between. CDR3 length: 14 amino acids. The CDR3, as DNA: TGTGCCAGCAGCTTAGTCCGAGTGACCGGGGAGCTGTTTTTT. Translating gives CASSLVRVTGELFF.

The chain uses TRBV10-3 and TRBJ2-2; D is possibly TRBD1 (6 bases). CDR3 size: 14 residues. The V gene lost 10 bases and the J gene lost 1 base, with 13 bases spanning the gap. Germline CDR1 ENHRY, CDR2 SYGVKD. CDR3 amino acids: CASLPTGNTGELFF. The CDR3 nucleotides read TGTGCCAGCCTGCCGACAGGGAACACCGGGGAGCTGTTTTTT.

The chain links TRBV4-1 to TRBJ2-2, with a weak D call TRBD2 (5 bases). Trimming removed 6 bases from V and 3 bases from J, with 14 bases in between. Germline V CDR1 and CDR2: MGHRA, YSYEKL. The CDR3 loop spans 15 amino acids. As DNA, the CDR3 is TGCGCCAGCAGGACGACAACTAGGGACACCGGGGAGCTGTTTTTT. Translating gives CASRTTTRDTGELFF.

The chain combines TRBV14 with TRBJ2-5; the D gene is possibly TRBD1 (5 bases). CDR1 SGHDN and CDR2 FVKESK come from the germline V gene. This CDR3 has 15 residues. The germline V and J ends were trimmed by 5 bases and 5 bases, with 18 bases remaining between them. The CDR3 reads CASSEGVIRRETQYF. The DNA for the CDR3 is TGTGCCAGCAGCGAAGGGGTTATTAGGCGGGAGACCCAGTACTTC.

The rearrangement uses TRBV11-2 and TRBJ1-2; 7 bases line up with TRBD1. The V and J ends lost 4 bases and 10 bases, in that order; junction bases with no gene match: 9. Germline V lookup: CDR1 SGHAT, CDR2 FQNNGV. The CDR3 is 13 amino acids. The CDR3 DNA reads TGTGCCAGCAGCTACCGACAGGGCCTCCTCTACACCTTC. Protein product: CASSYRQGLLYTF.

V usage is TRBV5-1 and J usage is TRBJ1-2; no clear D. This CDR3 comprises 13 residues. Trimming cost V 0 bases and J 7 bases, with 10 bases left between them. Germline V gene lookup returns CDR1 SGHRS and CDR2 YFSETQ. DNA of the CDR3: TGCGCCAGCAGCTTGGATCCCGCCGGTGGCTACACCTTC. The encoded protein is CASSLDPAGGYTF.

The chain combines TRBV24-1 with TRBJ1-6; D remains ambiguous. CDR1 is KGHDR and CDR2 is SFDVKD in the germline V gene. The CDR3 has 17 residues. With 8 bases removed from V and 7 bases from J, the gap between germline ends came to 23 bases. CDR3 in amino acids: CATIPLREDRNNSPLHF. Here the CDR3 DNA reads TGTGCCACCATTCCCCTGAGGGAGGATAGGAACAATTCACCCCTCCACTTT.

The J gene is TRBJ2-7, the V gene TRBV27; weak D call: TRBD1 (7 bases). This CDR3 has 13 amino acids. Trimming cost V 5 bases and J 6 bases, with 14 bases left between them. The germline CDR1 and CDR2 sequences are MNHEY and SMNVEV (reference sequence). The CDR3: CASSAGGGGEQYV. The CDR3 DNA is TGTGCCAGCAGTGCAGGAGGGGGCGGCGAGCAGTACGTC.

The CDR3 region has the DNA TGTGCCAGCAGCCCCTGGGACAGTAAATACACTGAAGCTTTCTTT. This sequence encodes CASSPWDSKYTEAFF. The chain has TRBV7-2 and TRBJ1-1, with TRBD1 identical over 7 bases. Germline V CDR1 and CDR2: SGHTA, FQGNSA. The CDR3 runs to 15 residues. The V gene end was trimmed by 5 bases and the J gene end by 3 bases; junction bases not matched to a gene: 9. Full variable domain (remainder filled in from reference TRBV7-2 and TRBJ1-1): GAGVSQSPSNKVTEKGKDVELRCDPISGHTALYWYRQSLGQGLEFLIYFQGNSAPDKSGLPSDRFSAERTGGSVSTLTIQRTQQEDSAVYLCASSPWDSKYTEAFFGQGTRLTVV.

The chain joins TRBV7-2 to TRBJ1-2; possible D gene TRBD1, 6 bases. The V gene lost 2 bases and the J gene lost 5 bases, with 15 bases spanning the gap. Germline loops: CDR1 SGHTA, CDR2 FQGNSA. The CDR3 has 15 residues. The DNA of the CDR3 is TGTGCCAGCAGCTTATCACAGGGACGGAATTATGGCTACACCTTC. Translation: CASSLSQGRNYGYTF.

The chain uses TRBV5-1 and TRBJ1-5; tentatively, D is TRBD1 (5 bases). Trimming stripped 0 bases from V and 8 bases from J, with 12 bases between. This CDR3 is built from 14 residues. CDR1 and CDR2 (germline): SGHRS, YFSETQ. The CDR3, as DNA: TGCGCCAGCAGCTTGGAAGGAGGGGTAGAGCCCCAGCATTTT. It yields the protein CASSLEGGVEPQHF.

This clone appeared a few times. CDR3 nucleotide sequence: TGTGCCAGCAGTGCAAGAGGCAGGGGGGATGGCTACACCTTC. Protein sequence: CASSARGRGDGYTF. V is TRBV2 and J is TRBJ1-2, with 7 bases lining up with TRBD1. Germline V lookup: CDR1 SNHLY, CDR2 FYNNEI. J gave up 6 bases and V 4 bases, and 8 bases lay outside the gene matches. The CDR3 loop spans 14 amino acids.

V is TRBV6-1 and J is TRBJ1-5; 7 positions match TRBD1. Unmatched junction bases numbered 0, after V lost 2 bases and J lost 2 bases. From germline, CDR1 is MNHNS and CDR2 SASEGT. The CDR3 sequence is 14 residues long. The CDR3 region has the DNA TGTGCCAGCAGTGAACAGGGGGGCAATCAGCCCCAGCATTTT. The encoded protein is CASSEQGGNQPQHF.

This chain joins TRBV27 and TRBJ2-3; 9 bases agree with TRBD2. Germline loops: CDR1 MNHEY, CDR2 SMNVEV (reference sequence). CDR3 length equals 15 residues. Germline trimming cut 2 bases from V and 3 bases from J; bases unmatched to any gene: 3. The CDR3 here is CASSLGTSSTDTQYF. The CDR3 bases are TGTGCCAGCAGTTTAGGGACTAGCTCAACAGATACGCAGTATTTT.

CDR3 sequence: CASSQGGSVRGGLNRKLFF. The CDR3 DNA reads TGCGCCAGCAGCCAAGGAGGTTCGGTGAGGGGGGGACTTAATCGGAAACTGTTTTTT. The genes are TRBV4-1 and TRBJ1-4, with D possibly being TRBD1 (6 bases). Germline V gene lookup returns CDR1 MGHRA and CDR2 YSYEKL. Trimming took 1 base from V and 11 from J, leaving 29 bases between them. The CDR3 covers 19 residues.

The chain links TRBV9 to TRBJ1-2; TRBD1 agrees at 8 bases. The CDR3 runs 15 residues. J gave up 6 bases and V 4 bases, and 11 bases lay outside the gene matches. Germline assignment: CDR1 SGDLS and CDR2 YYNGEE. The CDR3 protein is CASSPQGAASNGYTF. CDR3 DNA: TGTGCCAGCAGCCCTCAGGGGGCGGCCTCGAATGGCTACACCTTC.

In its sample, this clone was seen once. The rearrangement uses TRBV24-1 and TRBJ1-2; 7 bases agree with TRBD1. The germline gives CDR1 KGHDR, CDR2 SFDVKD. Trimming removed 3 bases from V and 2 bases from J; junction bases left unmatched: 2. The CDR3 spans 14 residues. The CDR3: CATSDKGGNYGYTF. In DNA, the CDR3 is TGTGCCACCAGTGATAAAGGGGGCAACTATGGCTACACCTTC.

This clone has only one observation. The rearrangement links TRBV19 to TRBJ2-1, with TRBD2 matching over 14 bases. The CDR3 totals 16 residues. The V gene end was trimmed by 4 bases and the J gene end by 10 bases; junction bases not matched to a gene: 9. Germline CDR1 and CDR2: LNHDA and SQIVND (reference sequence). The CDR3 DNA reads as TGTGCCAGTAGTACTGACGGGACTAGCGGGAGAGACGAGCAGTTCTTC. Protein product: CASSTDGTSGRDEQFF.

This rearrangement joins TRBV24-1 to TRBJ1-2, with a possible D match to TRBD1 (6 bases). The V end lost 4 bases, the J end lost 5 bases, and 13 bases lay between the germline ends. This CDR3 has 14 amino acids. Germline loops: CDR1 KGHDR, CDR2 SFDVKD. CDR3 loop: CATSDPNRVYGYTF. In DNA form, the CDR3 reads TGTGCCACCAGTGACCCAAACAGGGTTTATGGCTACACCTTC.

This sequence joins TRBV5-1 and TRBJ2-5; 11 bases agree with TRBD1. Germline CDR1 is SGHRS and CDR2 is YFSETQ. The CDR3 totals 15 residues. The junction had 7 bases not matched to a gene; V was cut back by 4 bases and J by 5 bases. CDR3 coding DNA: TGCGCCAGCAGCCCGGGACAGGGGGGGTCGGAGACCCAGTACTTC. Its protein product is CASSPGQGGSETQYF.